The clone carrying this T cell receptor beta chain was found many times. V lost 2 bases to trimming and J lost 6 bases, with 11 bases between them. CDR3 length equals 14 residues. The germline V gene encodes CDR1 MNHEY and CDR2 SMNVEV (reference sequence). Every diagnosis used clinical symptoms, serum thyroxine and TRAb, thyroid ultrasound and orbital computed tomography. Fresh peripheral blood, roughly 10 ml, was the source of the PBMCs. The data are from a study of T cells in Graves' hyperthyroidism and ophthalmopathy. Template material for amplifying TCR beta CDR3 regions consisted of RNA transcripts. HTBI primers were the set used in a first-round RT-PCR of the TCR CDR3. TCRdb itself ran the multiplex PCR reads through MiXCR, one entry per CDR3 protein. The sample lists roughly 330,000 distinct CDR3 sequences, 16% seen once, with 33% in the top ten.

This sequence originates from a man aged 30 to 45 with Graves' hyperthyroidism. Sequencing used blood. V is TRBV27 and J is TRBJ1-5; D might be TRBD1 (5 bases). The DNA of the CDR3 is TGTGCCAGCAGTTTAGGGCGGGGGGGTCAGCCCCAGCATTTT. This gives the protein CASSLGRGGQPQHF.